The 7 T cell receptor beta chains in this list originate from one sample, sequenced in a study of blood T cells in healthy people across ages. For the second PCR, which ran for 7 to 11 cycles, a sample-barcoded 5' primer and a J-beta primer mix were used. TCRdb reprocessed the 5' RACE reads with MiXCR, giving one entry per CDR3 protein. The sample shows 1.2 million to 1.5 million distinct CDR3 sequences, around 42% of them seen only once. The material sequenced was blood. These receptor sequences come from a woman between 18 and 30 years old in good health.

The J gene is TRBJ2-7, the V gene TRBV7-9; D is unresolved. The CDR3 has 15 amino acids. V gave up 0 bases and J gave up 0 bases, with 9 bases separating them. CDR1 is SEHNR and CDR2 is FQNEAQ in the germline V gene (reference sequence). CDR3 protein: CASSLAGLDSYEQYF. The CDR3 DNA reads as TGTGCCAGCAGCTTAGCGGGCCTCGACTCCTACGAGCAGTACTTC.

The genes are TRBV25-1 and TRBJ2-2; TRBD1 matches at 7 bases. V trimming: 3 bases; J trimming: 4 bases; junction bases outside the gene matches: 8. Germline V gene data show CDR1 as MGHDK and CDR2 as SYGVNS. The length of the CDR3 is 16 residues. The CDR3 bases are TGTGCCAGCAGTGACCCCCTTCCAGGGGGCACCGGGGAGCTGTTTTTT. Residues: CASSDPLPGGTGELFF.

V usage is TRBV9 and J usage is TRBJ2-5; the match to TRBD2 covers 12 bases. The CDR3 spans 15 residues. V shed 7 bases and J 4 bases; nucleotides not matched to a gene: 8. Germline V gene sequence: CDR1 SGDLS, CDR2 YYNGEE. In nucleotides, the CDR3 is TGTGCCAGCGGCGCGAGACTAGCGGGAGTAGAGACCCAGTACTTC. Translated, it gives CASGARLAGVETQYF.

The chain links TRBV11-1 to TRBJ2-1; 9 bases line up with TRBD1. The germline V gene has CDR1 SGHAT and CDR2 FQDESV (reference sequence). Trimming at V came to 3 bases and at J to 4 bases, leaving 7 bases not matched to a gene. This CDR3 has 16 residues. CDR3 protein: CASSLTGGDLYNEQFF. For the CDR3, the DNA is TGTGCCAGCAGCTTGACAGGGGGGGATTTATACAATGAGCAGTTCTTC.

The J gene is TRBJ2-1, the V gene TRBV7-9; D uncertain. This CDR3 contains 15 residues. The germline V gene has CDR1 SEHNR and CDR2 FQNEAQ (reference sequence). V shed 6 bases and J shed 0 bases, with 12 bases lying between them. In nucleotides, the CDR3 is TGTGCCAGCAGTTTTCGCCTGAGCTCCTACAATGAGCAGTTCTTC. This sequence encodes CASSFRLSSYNEQFF.

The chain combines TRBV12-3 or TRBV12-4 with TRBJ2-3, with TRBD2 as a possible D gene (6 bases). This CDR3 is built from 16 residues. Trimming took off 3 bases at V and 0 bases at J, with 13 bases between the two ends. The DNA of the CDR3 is TGTGCCAGCAGTTTGGCGCTAGCGCCTAGCACAGATACGCAGTATTTT. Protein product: CASSLALAPSTDTQYF.

The CDR3 reads CASSPVSTGDSYEQYF. In DNA form, the CDR3 reads TGCGCCAGCAGCCCGGTCTCGACAGGGGACTCCTACGAGCAGTACTTC. The chain combines TRBV5-1 with TRBJ2-7, with TRBD1 matching 8 bases. V lost 4 bases, J lost 0 bases, and 9 bases stayed unmatched. The CDR3 contains 16 residues. From germline, CDR1 is SGHRS and CDR2 YFSETQ.